This T cell receptor beta chain was found in a study of cytomegalovirus exposure and HLA in healthy donors. Study-wide results and limits: Most TCR beta V segments were productive about 90% or about 30% of the time in an earlier analysis.

A word on this clone: The antigen is unknown.

Vbeta (60) and Jbeta (13) primers were used in the PCR. Generated by immunoSEQ multiplex PCR, the TCRdb table keeps only in-frame clones and is missing some. With about 210,000 clones in the sample, the ten largest clones hold 0.75% to 1%. The TCR was taken from a woman aged 25 to 39 in good health and CMV-seropositive. The sample comprised PBMCs.

The CDR3 protein is CASSRDSNSNQPQHF. CDR3 DNA: TGTGCCAGCTCACGGGACAGCAATAGCAATCAGCCCCAGCATTTT. V is TRBV18 and J is TRBJ1-5; TRBD1 matches at 7 bases. Germline assignment: CDR1 KGHSH and CDR2 LQKENI. Trimming cost V 4 bases and J 0 bases; bases outside gene matches: 3. The CDR3 runs to 15 residues.